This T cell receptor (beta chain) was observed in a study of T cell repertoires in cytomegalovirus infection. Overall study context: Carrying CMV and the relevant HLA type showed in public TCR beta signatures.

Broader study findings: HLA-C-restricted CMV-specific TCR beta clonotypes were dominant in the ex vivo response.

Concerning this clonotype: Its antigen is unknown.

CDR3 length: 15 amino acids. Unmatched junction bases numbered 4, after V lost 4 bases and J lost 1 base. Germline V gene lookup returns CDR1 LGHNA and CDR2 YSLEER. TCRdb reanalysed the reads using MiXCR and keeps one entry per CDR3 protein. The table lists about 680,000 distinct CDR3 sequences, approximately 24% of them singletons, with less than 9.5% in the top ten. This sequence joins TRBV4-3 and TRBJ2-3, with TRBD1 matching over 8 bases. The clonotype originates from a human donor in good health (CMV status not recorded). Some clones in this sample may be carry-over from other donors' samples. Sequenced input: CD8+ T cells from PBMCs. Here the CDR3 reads CASSRADRGTDTQYF. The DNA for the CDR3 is TGCGCCAGCAGCCGAGCGGACAGGGGCACAGATACGCAGTATTTT.